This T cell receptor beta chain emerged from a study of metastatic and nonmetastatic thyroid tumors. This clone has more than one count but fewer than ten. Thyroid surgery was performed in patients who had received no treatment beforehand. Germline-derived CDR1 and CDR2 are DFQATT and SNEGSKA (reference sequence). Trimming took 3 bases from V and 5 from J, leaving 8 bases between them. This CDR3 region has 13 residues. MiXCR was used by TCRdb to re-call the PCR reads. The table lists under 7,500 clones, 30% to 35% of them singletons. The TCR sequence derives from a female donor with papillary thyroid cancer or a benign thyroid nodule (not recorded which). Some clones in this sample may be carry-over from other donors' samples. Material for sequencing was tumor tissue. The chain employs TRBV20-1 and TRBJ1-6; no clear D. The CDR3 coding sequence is TGCAGTGCTAGGGAAAGGAATAATTCACCCCTCCACTTT. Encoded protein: CSARERNNSPLHF.